Reported below is one T cell receptor beta chain. The data were taken from a study of Graves' ophthalmopathy and Graves' hyperthyroidism. This CDR3 has 16 residues. CDR1 is DFQATT and CDR2 is SNEGSKA in the germline V gene (reference sequence). V was cut by 0 bases and J by 0 bases, with 12 bases left in between. The authors amplified TCR beta CDR3 regions from RNA transcripts. RT-PCR was first run with HTBI primers, then multiplex PCR in a second round. TCRdb reprocessed the multiplex PCR reads with MiXCR, giving one entry per CDR3 protein. This sample has 200,000 to 300,000 distinct CDR3 sequences, with around 50% found just once.

The receptor was isolated from an adult man with Graves' ophthalmopathy. The V call is TRBV20-1, the J call TRBJ1-5; D is uncertain. Sequenced: peripheral blood. CDR3 residues: CSARDGQPYSNQPQHF. CDR3 DNA: TGCAGTGCTAGAGATGGGCAGCCTTATAGCAATCAGCCCCAGCATTTT.